Listed below are T cell receptor beta chains from one sample, sequenced in a study of OX40 agonist ivuxolimab in advanced cancers. Sequencing was performed with immunoSEQ multiplex PCR; in TCRdb, only in-frame clones are kept and a portion is missing. The data show roughly 70,000 clones, roughly 90% seen once. The specimen was CD4+ or CD8+ T cells sorted from blood, collected in a trial of the OX40 agonist ivuxolimab. The origin of the receptors is an adult with an advanced solid tumor such as melanoma, head and neck, liver or kidney cancer. Both conserved end residues are part of each CDR3. A D gene is named only where the DNA matches it firmly. The listing skips clone size in some rows; elsewhere it reads once, few, many or a size class.

abundance: NA
j_gene: TRBJ2-7
d_gene: TRBD1
v_gene: TRBV27
CDR3aa: CASNSGTGHTYEQYF
CDR3nt: TGTGCCAGCAATTCCGGGACAGGGCACACCTACGAGCAGTACTTC

abundance: NA
j_gene: TRBJ2-1
d_gene: TRBD2
v_gene: TRBV9
CDR3aa: CASSVGFSGSSYNEQFF
CDR3nt: TGTGCCAGCAGCGTAGGGTTTAGCGGGAGTTCCTACAATGAGCAGTTCTTC

abundance: NA
j_gene: TRBJ1-3
d_gene: NA
v_gene: TRBV7-2
CDR3aa: CASSSRSLGGGNTIYF
CDR3nt: TGTGCCAGCAGCTCCCGAAGTTTGGGGGGGGGAAACACCATATATTTT

abundance: NA
j_gene: TRBJ1-2
d_gene: NA
v_gene: TRBV5-1
CDR3aa: CASSLGRVKGGYTF
CDR3nt: TGCGCCAGCAGCTTAGGCAGGGTAAAGGGCGGCTACACCTTC

abundance: NA
j_gene: TRBJ2-7
d_gene: NA
v_gene: TRBV7-2
CDR3aa: CASSLKSLSSYEQYF
CDR3nt: TGTGCCAGCAGCTTAAAGAGTCTTTCCTCCTACGAGCAGTACTTC

abundance: NA
j_gene: TRBJ1-3
d_gene: NA
v_gene: TRBV21-1
CDR3aa: CASSNGEGNTIYF
CDR3nt: TGTGCCAGCAGCAATGGGGAGGGGAACACCATATATTTT

abundance: NA
j_gene: TRBJ1-1
d_gene: NA
v_gene: TRBV7-3
CDR3aa: CASSLTLLTEAFF
CDR3nt: TGTGCCAGCAGCTTAACTCTACTGACTGAAGCTTTCTTT

abundance: NA
j_gene: TRBJ2-7
d_gene: TRBD1
v_gene: TRBV27
CDR3aa: CARAGGKGYEQYF
CDR3nt: TGTGCCCGGGCAGGGGGCAAAGGGTACGAGCAGTACTTC

abundance: few
j_gene: TRBJ2-5
d_gene: NA
v_gene: TRBV28
CDR3aa: CASSQEETQYF
CDR3nt: TGTGCCAGCAGTCAGGAAGAGACCCAGTACTTC

abundance: NA
j_gene: TRBJ2-5
d_gene: TRBD2
v_gene: TRBV5-4
CDR3aa: CASSSRTSGGAETQYF
CDR3nt: TGTGCCAGCAGCAGCCGGACTAGCGGGGGGGCAGAGACCCAGTACTTC

abundance: NA
j_gene: TRBJ2-2
d_gene: NA
v_gene: TRBV19
CDR3aa: CASSRVGDNTGELFF
CDR3nt: TGTGCCAGTAGTAGGGTGGGCGACAACACCGGGGAGCTGTTTTTT

abundance: NA
j_gene: TRBJ2-5
d_gene: NA
v_gene: TRBV21-1
CDR3aa: CASNQSEAGAETQYF
CDR3nt: TGTGCCAGCAACCAAAGTGAGGCAGGGGCAGAGACCCAGTACTTC

abundance: NA
j_gene: TRBJ2-2
d_gene: TRBD2
v_gene: TRBV19
CDR3aa: CASGLAGNTGELFF
CDR3nt: TGTGCCAGCGGACTAGCGGGAAACACCGGGGAGCTGTTTTTT

abundance: NA
j_gene: TRBJ2-7
d_gene: TRBD2
v_gene: TRBV19
CDR3aa: CASSPPAGPTYEQYF
CDR3nt: TGTGCCAGTAGTCCCCCAGCGGGGCCAACCTACGAGCAGTACTTC

abundance: NA
j_gene: TRBJ2-2
d_gene: NA
v_gene: TRBV5-4
CDR3aa: CASSLGRGGDTGELFF
CDR3nt: TGTGCCAGCAGCTTGGGGAGAGGGGGTGACACCGGGGAGCTGTTTTTT

abundance: NA
j_gene: TRBJ2-2
d_gene: TRBD2
v_gene: TRBV10-3
CDR3aa: CAIRDTERGVLAGELFF
CDR3nt: TGTGCCATCAGGGATACCGAGCGGGGGGTCTTGGCCGGGGAGCTGTTTTTT

abundance: NA
j_gene: TRBJ1-1
d_gene: NA
v_gene: TRBV6-5
CDR3aa: CASSYSSLGGKDGAFF
CDR3nt: TGTGCCAGCAGTTACTCGAGTTTGGGGGGGAAAGACGGAGCTTTCTTT

abundance: NA
j_gene: TRBJ1-2
d_gene: TRBD1
v_gene: TRBV5-1
CDR3aa: CASSLGQETYYGYTF
CDR3nt: TGCGCCAGCAGCCTGGGACAGGAGACCTACTATGGCTACACCTTC

abundance: NA
j_gene: TRBJ2-1
d_gene: TRBD2
v_gene: TRBV10-3
CDR3aa: CAISDSGRGGDEQFF
CDR3nt: TGTGCCATCAGTGATAGCGGGAGAGGGGGGGATGAGCAGTTCTTC

abundance: NA
j_gene: TRBJ2-5
d_gene: NA
v_gene: TRBV19
CDR3aa: CASSIATSQGLTQYF
CDR3nt: TGTGCCAGTAGTATAGCAACTTCCCAGGGGCTGACCCAGTACTTC

abundance: NA
j_gene: TRBJ2-7
d_gene: TRBD1
v_gene: TRBV5-5
CDR3aa: CASSSGGLLGLYEQYF
CDR3nt: TGTGCCAGCAGCTCAGGGGGCTTGTTAGGGTTATACGAGCAGTACTTC

abundance: NA
j_gene: TRBJ2-7
d_gene: TRBD2
v_gene: TRBV10-3
CDR3aa: CAISKSSGSFSYEQYF
CDR3nt: TGTGCCATCAGTAAAAGTAGCGGGAGCTTTAGCTACGAGCAGTACTTC

abundance: NA
j_gene: TRBJ2-7
d_gene: NA
v_gene: TRBV5-4
CDR3aa: CASSTRGNSYEQYF
CDR3nt: TGTGCCAGCAGCACCCGAGGGAACTCCTACGAGCAGTACTTC

abundance: NA
j_gene: TRBJ1-2
d_gene: NA
v_gene: TRBV28
CDR3aa: CASSSPRGGNYGYTF
CDR3nt: TGTGCCAGCAGTTCGCCAAGGGGGGGGAACTATGGCTACACCTTC

abundance: NA
j_gene: TRBJ1-1
d_gene: NA
v_gene: TRBV29-1
CDR3aa: CSVILTSNTEAFF
CDR3nt: TGCAGCGTTATTCTTACGTCGAACACTGAAGCTTTCTTT

abundance: NA
j_gene: TRBJ1-1
d_gene: NA
v_gene: TRBV5-1
CDR3aa: CASSLTGAKNTEAFF
CDR3nt: TGCGCCAGCAGCCTGACCGGGGCTAAGAACACTGAAGCTTTCTTT

abundance: NA
j_gene: TRBJ1-2
d_gene: NA
v_gene: TRBV2
CDR3aa: CASSEGSGREGYTF
CDR3nt: TGTGCCAGCAGTGAAGGTTCAGGGAGGGAGGGCTACACCTTC

abundance: once
j_gene: TRBJ1-1
d_gene: TRBD1
v_gene: TRBV5-1
CDR3aa: CASSHTAGTVNTEAFF
CDR3nt: TGCGCCAGCAGCCATACCGCCGGGACAGTGAACACTGAAGCTTTCTTT

abundance: NA
j_gene: TRBJ2-1
d_gene: NA
v_gene: TRBV7-8
CDR3aa: CASSPGANSYNEQFF
CDR3nt: TGTGCCAGCAGCCCCGGGGCAAACTCCTACAATGAGCAGTTCTTC

abundance: few
j_gene: TRBJ1-2
d_gene: NA
v_gene: TRBV30
CDR3aa: CAWSGYPQGYTF
CDR3nt: TGTGCCTGGAGTGGTTACCCACAGGGCTACACCTTC

abundance: NA
j_gene: TRBJ2-7
d_gene: NA
v_gene: TRBV6-6
CDR3aa: CASSLPESEQYF
CDR3nt: TGTGCCAGCAGTTTACCAGAGTCAGAGCAGTACTTC

abundance: NA
j_gene: TRBJ1-5
d_gene: NA
v_gene: TRBV5-1
CDR3aa: CASKVRGCISDQPQHF
CDR3nt: TGCGCCAGCAAGGTACGAGGTTGCATATCGGATCAGCCCCAGCATTTT

abundance: few
j_gene: TRBJ1-4
d_gene: NA
v_gene: TRBV2
CDR3aa: CASREQLNEKLFF
CDR3nt: TGTGCCAGCAGGGAACAGCTTAATGAAAAACTGTTTTTT

abundance: NA
j_gene: TRBJ1-5
d_gene: TRBD1
v_gene: TRBV10-2
CDR3aa: CASSESQGPSNQPQHF
CDR3nt: TGCGCCAGCAGTGAGTCACAGGGGCCATCCAATCAGCCCCAGCATTTT

abundance: few
j_gene: TRBJ1-1
d_gene: NA
v_gene: TRBV28
CDR3aa: CASSFLGPTEAFF
CDR3nt: TGTGCCAGCAGTTTTCTTGGTCCCACTGAAGCTTTCTTT

abundance: NA
j_gene: TRBJ1-4
d_gene: NA
v_gene: TRBV11-2
CDR3aa: CASSRSGGATNEKLFF
CDR3nt: TGTGCCAGCAGCCGGTCGGGGGGTGCAACTAATGAAAAACTGTTTTTT

abundance: NA
j_gene: TRBJ1-6
d_gene: NA
v_gene: TRBV5-6
CDR3aa: CASSFFRSPTYNSPLHF
CDR3nt: TGTGCCAGCAGCTTCTTCCGGTCGCCCACCTATAATTCACCCCTCCACTTT

abundance: NA
j_gene: TRBJ2-1
d_gene: TRBD1
v_gene: TRBV15
CDR3aa: CATSRGGQGGNEQFF
CDR3nt: TGTGCCACCAGCAGAGGCGGACAGGGGGGCAATGAGCAGTTCTTC

abundance: once
j_gene: TRBJ2-3
d_gene: NA
v_gene: TRBV4-1
CDR3aa: CASSPTRLGGTGTQYF
CDR3nt: TGCGCCAGCAGTCCAACTAGGCTAGGTGGGACCGGTACGCAGTATTTT

abundance: NA
j_gene: TRBJ2-3
d_gene: TRBD2
v_gene: TRBV28
CDR3aa: CASVNWEGRFPLSTDTQYF
CDR3nt: TGTGCCAGCGTTAACTGGGAGGGACGGTTCCCTCTAAGCACAGATACGCAGTATTTT

abundance: NA
j_gene: TRBJ2-2
d_gene: NA
v_gene: TRBV27
CDR3aa: CASSLILSGSTNTGELFF
CDR3nt: TGTGCCAGCAGTTTGATATTATCGGGGTCCACGAACACCGGGGAGCTGTTTTTT

abundance: NA
j_gene: TRBJ1-3
d_gene: NA
v_gene: TRBV4-1
CDR3aa: CASSQEGAGNTIYF
CDR3nt: TGCGCCAGCAGCCAAGAGGGTGCAGGAAACACCATATATTTT

abundance: NA
j_gene: TRBJ2-3
d_gene: TRBD1
v_gene: TRBV7-6
CDR3aa: CASSGGTGVRTDTQYF
CDR3nt: TGTGCCAGCAGCGGAGGGACAGGGGTTCGCACAGATACGCAGTATTTT

abundance: NA
j_gene: TRBJ1-2
d_gene: TRBD1
v_gene: TRBV18
CDR3aa: CASSHEGASYGYTF
CDR3nt: TGTGCCAGCTCACACGAGGGGGCGAGCTATGGCTACACCTTC

abundance: few
j_gene: TRBJ2-1
d_gene: NA
v_gene: TRBV10-3
CDR3aa: CAIRGGDNEQFF
CDR3nt: TGTGCCATCAGGGGGGGAGACAATGAGCAGTTCTTC

abundance: NA
j_gene: TRBJ2-4
d_gene: NA
v_gene: TRBV7-8
CDR3aa: CASSRRALDKNIQYF
CDR3nt: TGTGCCAGCAGCCGTCGGGCCCTCGATAAAAACATTCAGTACTTC

abundance: NA
j_gene: TRBJ2-1
d_gene: TRBD2
v_gene: TRBV29-1
CDR3aa: CSVDKSGSGNEQFF
CDR3nt: TGCAGCGTTGATAAGAGCGGGAGTGGTAATGAGCAGTTCTTC

abundance: NA
j_gene: TRBJ1-6
d_gene: NA
v_gene: TRBV6-1
CDR3aa: CASSDDGSSYNSPLHF
CDR3nt: TGTGCCAGCAGTGATGATGGCAGCTCCTATAATTCACCCCTCCACTTT